This T cell receptor (beta chain) was recorded in a study of blood T cell repertoires in COVID-19. Turning to the study itself: Some COVID-19 samples were acute and others convalescent; all came from the United States, Italy and Spain. Nucleic acid was either cDNA or gDNA, and it came from T cells, B-cell-depleted T cells, or PBMCs.

Trimming took 8 bases from V and 5 from J, leaving 7 bases between them. This CDR3 has 11 residues. Germline V gene lookup returns CDR1 SEHNR and CDR2 FQNEAQ (reference sequence). Source study methods: Quantification of nucleated cells was approximated via reference gene primer amplification. Profiled with immunoSEQ multiplex PCR; TCRdb holds only in-frame clones, not every one. That table is the source of V, J and clone size, and D and trimming were worked out from the DNA. This sample yields about 250,000 clones, of which 80% to 90% are seen a single time; 8.6% belongs to the top ten. This clonotype originated in a middle-aged man with active or convalescent COVID-19. Sequencing was performed on peripheral blood. This chain joins TRBV7-9 and TRBJ2-1; D remains unclear. CDR3 amino acids: CASELHNEQFF. CDR3 sequence (DNA): TGTGCCAGCGAGCTCCACAATGAGCAGTTCTTC.